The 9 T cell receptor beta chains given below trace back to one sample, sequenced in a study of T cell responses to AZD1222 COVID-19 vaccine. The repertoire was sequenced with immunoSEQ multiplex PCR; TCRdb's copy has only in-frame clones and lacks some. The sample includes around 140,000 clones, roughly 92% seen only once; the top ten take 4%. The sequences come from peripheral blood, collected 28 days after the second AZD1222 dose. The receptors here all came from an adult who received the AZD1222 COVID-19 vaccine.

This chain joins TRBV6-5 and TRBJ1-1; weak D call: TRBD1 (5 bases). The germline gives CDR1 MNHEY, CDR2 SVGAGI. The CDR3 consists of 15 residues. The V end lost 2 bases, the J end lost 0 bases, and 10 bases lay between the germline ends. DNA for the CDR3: TGTGCCAGCAGTTACCGGGGCAGACTGAACACTGAAGCTTTCTTT. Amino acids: CASSYRGRLNTEAFF.

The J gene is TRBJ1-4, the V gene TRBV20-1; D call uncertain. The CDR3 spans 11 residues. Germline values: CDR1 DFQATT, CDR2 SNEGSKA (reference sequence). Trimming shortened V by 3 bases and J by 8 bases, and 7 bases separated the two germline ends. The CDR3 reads CSASQNEKLFF. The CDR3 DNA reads TGCAGTGCTAGCCAGAACGAAAAACTGTTTTTT.

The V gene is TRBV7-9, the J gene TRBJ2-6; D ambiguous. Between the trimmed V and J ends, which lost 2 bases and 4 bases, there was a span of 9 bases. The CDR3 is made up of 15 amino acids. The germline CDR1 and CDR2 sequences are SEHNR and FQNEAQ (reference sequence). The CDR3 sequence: CASSLTRPGANVLTF. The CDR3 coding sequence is TGTGCCAGCAGCTTAACCAGACCAGGGGCCAACGTCCTGACTTTC.

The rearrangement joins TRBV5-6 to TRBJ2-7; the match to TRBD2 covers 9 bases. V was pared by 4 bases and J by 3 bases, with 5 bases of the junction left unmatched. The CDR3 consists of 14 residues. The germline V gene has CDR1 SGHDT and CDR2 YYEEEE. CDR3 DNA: TGTGCCAGCAGCCGCGGGACTAGCATCTACGAGCAGTACTTC. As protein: CASSRGTSIYEQYF. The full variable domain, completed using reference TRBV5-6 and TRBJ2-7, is DAGVTQSPTHLIKTRGQQVTLRCSPKSGHDTVSWYQQALGQGPQFIFQYYEEEERQRGNFPDRFSGHQFPNYSSELNVNALLLGDSALYLCASSRGTSIYEQYFGPGTRLTVT.

Written as DNA, the CDR3 is TGTGCCAGCAGTGAACGACCCCAGACAGCCGCTTACAATCAGCCCCAGCATTTT. As protein: CASSERPQTAAYNQPQHF. The chain uses TRBV6-1 and TRBJ1-5, with D possibly matching TRBD1 (5 bases). Germline V lookup: CDR1 MNHNS, CDR2 SASEGT. The CDR3 extends over 18 amino acids. V was trimmed by 2 bases and J by 3 bases, leaving 20 bases between them.

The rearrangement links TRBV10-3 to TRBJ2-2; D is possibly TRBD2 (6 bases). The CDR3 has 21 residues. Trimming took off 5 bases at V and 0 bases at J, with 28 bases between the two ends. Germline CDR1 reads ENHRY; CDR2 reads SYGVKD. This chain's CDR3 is CAISSRETGLAESANTGELFF. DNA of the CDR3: TGTGCCATCAGTTCAAGGGAGACTGGATTAGCGGAGTCCGCGAACACCGGGGAGCTGTTTTTT.

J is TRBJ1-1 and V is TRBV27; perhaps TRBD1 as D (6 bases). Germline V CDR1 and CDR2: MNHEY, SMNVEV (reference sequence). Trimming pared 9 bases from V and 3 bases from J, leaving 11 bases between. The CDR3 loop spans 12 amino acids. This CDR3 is CASSGVDTEAFF. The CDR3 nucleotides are TGTGCCAGTTCAGGGGTCGACACTGAAGCTTTCTTT.

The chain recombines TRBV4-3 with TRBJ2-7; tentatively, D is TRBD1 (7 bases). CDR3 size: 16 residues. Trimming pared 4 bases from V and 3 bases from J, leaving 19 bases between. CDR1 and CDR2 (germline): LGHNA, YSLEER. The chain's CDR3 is CASSPGEGAGYYEQYF. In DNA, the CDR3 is TGCGCCAGCAGCCCTGGCGAGGGGGCGGGGTACTACGAGCAGTACTTC.

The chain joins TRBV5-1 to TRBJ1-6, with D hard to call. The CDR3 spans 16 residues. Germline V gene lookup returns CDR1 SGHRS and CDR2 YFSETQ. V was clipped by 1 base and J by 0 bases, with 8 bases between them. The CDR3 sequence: CASSLNRLSYNSPLHF. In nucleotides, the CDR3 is TGCGCCAGCAGCTTGAATCGTCTCTCCTATAATTCACCCCTCCACTTT.